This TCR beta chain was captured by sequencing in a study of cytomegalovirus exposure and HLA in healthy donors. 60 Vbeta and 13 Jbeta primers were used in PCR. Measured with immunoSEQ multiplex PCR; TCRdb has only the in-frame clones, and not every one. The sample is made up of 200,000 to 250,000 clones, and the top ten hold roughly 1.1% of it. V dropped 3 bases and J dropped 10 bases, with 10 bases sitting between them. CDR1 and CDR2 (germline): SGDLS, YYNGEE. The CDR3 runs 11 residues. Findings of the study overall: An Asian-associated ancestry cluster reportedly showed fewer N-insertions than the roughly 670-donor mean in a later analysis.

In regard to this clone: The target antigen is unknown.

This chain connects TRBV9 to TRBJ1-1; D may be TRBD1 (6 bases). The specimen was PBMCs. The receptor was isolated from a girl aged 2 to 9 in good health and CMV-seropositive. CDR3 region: CASSEGGAAFF. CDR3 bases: TGTGCCAGCAGCGAAGGGGGGGCAGCTTTCTTT.